Shown below are 28 T cell receptor beta chains from a single sample sequenced in a study of cytomegalovirus exposure and HLA in healthy donors. TCRdb's copy holds only in-frame clones and misses some; the assay was immunoSEQ multiplex PCR. The data contain about 120,000 clones, 85% to 90% of them seen just once; the ten biggest clones take up around 6%. Material: PBMCs. Source of these receptors: a young woman in good health and CMV-seropositive.

The chain recombines TRBV7-9 with TRBJ2-3; D is tentatively TRBD1 or TRBD2 (9 bases each). The ends were cut back, 4 bases at V and 2 bases at J, with 22 bases in the middle. Per germline, CDR1 SEHNR and CDR2 FQNEAQ (reference sequence). There are 18 residues in the CDR3. As DNA, the CDR3 is TGTGCCAGCAGCTCGGGACAGGGTGGGGGACTAGCCACAGATACGCAGTATTTT. Translating gives CASSSGQGGGLATDTQYF. Full variable domain (rest looked up from reference TRBV7-9 and TRBJ2-3): DTGVSQNPRHKITKRGQNVTFRCDPISEHNRLYWYRQTLGQGPEFLTYFQNEAQLEKSRLLSDRFSAERPKGSFSTLEIQRTEQGDSAMYLCASSSGQGGGLATDTQYFGPGTRLTVL.

The CDR3: CASSSRQGQGYTF. The CDR3 DNA sequence: TGCGCCAGCAGCTCTCGACAGGGTCAGGGCTACACCTTC. The gene calls are TRBV5-1 and TRBJ1-2; 7 nucleotides agree with TRBD1. Germline-derived CDR1 and CDR2 are SGHRS and YFSETQ. The V segment lost 3 bases and the J segment 8 bases; nucleotides outside the gene matches: 7. The length of the CDR3 is 13 residues.

The chain combines TRBV5-1 with TRBJ2-5; 9 bases agree with TRBD2. V shed 0 bases, J shed 4 bases, and the junction held 4 bases outside the gene matches. The CDR3 is 15 residues long. The germline gives CDR1 SGHRS, CDR2 YFSETQ. CDR3 residues: CASSLAGTSRETQYF. Here the CDR3 DNA reads TGCGCCAGCAGCTTGGCCGGGACTAGCAGAGAGACCCAGTACTTC.

This clone was seen a single time. The chain employs TRBV5-1 and TRBJ1-2; possible D gene TRBD1, 6 bases. Germline values: CDR1 SGHRS, CDR2 YFSETQ. Trimming took 4 bases from V and 2 from J, leaving 15 bases between them. This CDR3 is built from 15 residues. CDR3 DNA sequence: TGCGCCAGCAGCGAGCCAGGGGTTGCCAACTATGGCTACACCTTC. This codes for CASSEPGVANYGYTF.

The CDR3 nucleotides are TGTGCCAGCAGTCTACAGGGGCCGGGAATCAATGAGCAGTTCTTC. This encodes CASSLQGPGINEQFF. The rearrangement uses TRBV13 and TRBJ2-1, with TRBD1 matching over 7 bases. This CDR3 has 15 residues. Germline trimming cut 6 bases from V and 6 bases from J; bases unmatched to any gene: 11. Looked up from germline, CDR1 is PRHDT and CDR2 is FYEKMQ (reference sequence).

The rearrangement uses TRBV7-6 and TRBJ1-6; 8 bases fit TRBD1. V trimming: 6 bases; J trimming: 10 bases; junction bases outside the gene matches: 5. Germline values: CDR1 SGHVS, CDR2 FNYEAQ. There are 13 residues in the CDR3. The CDR3 DNA sequence: TGTGCCAGCAGGGACAGGGTGCGATCACCCCTCCACTTT. Translated: CASRDRVRSPLHF.

V is TRBV6-1 and J is TRBJ1-1, with TRBD1 identical over 7 bases. The CDR3 loop spans 14 amino acids. CDR1 and CDR2 (germline): MNHNS, SASEGT. V gave up 4 bases and J gave up 8 bases; unmatched junction bases: 10. CDR3 sequence (DNA): TGTGCCAGCAGTGTCGGAGACAGGGCCCCCGAAGCTTTCTTT. Translating gives CASSVGDRAPEAFF.

The chain uses TRBV19 and TRBJ2-7; 13 positions agree with TRBD2. Germline-derived CDR1 and CDR2 are LNHDA and SQIVND (reference sequence). V shed 4 bases and J 7 bases; nucleotides not matched to a gene: 7. The CDR3 spans 15 residues. This CDR3 is CASSRLAGGQGEQYF. Here the CDR3 DNA reads TGTGCCAGTAGTAGACTAGCGGGGGGCCAAGGGGAGCAGTACTTC.

The CDR3 DNA reads as TGTGCCAGCAGCCAGCACCTCCCCGGGGAGAATGAGCAGTTCTTC. Residues: CASSQHLPGENEQFF. The rearrangement links TRBV16 to TRBJ2-1; D might be TRBD2 (5 bases). Germline-derived CDR1 and CDR2 are KGHSY and FQNENV. This CDR3 has 15 residues. Trimming took off 3 bases at V and 7 bases at J, with 16 bases between the two ends.

The chain employs TRBV15 and TRBJ2-3; 15 nucleotides line up with TRBD2. CDR1 and CDR2 from the germline V gene are LNHNV and YYDKDF (reference sequence). The trim removed 2 bases at V and 3 bases at J, leaving 9 bases unmatched. The CDR3 totals 19 residues. The CDR3 coding sequence is TGTGCCACCAGCAGATCTCCGGGACTAGCGGGGGGAAGGACAGATACGCAGTATTTT. Translation: CATSRSPGLAGGRTDTQYF.

The J gene is TRBJ2-1, the V gene TRBV4-1; 7 nucleotides agree with TRBD2. Germline trimming cut 0 bases from V and 9 bases from J; bases unmatched to any gene: 14. This CDR3 spans 17 amino acids. Germline V gene data show CDR1 as MGHRA and CDR2 as YSYEKL. The CDR3 nucleotides read TGCGCCAGCAGCCAAGATGGGAGGGCGGGGCCCGTCCGTGAGCAGTTCTTC. Its protein product is CASSQDGRAGPVREQFF.

The rearrangement links TRBV6-1 to TRBJ2-2, with D perhaps TRBD2 (5 bases). CDR3 size: 13 residues. Trimming removed 5 bases from V and 3 bases from J, with 7 bases in between. The germline gives CDR1 MNHNS, CDR2 SASEGT. The CDR3 bases are TGTGCCAGCAGTACGGACTACACCGGGGAGCTGTTTTTT. Its translation: CASSTDYTGELFF.

The chain joins TRBV5-1 to TRBJ2-1; 13 bases are a match to TRBD2. V dropped 0 bases and J dropped 10; count of bases not matched to a gene: 10. The CDR3 is made up of 17 amino acids. Per germline, CDR1 SGHRS and CDR2 YFSETQ. CDR3 in DNA: TGCGCCAGCAGCTTGGCCAAGACTAGCGGGAGGATATGGGAGCAGTTCTTC. Its protein is CASSLAKTSGRIWEQFF.

The chain is built from TRBV7-8 and TRBJ1-1; D is unclear. The germline CDR1 and CDR2 sequences are SGHVS and FQNEAQ. The CDR3 spans 17 residues. Deletions cut 2 bases from V and 1 base from J, with 17 bases between. The DNA of the CDR3 is TGTGCCAGCAGCTTAATTATCCGCGGGGTTAAGAACACTGAAGCTTTCTTT. The encoded protein is CASSLIIRGVKNTEAFF.

This clone has a handful of counts. The chain joins TRBV2 to TRBJ1-2; 8 bases align to TRBD1. This CDR3 comprises 12 residues. CDR1 and CDR2 from the germline V gene are SNHLY and FYNNEI. V lost 6 bases and J lost 10; bases outside the gene matches: 7. This CDR3 is CASRGDRSAYTF. DNA for the CDR3: TGTGCCAGCAGGGGGGACAGGTCTGCCTACACCTTC.

This sequence joins TRBV2 and TRBJ1-3; D gene uncertain. Germline V CDR1 and CDR2: SNHLY, FYNNEI. The CDR3 length is 14 residues. With 10 bases removed from V and 1 base from J, the gap between germline ends came to 14 bases. The CDR3, as DNA: TGTGCCACCACCGGAGAGCTATCTGGAAACACCATATATTTT. Amino acids: CATTGELSGNTIYF. Full variable domain (missing parts from reference TRBV2 and TRBJ1-3): EPEVTQTPSHQVTQMGQEVILRCVPISNHLYFYWYRQILGQKVEFLVSFYNNEISEKSEIFDDQFSVERPDGSNFTLKIRSTKLEDSAMYFCATTGELSGNTIYFGEGSWLTVV.

The chain couples TRBV28 to TRBJ2-1, with 9 bases aligning to TRBD2. V lost 4 bases, J lost 2 bases, and 6 bases stayed unmatched. From germline, CDR1 is MDHEN and CDR2 SYDVKM. This CDR3 has 16 amino acids. CDR3 region: CASSSPLAGTYNEQFF. The CDR3 DNA follows: TGTGCCAGCAGTTCCCCCCTAGCGGGAACCTACAATGAGCAGTTCTTC.

The chain employs TRBV19 and TRBJ1-1; no firm D call. Trimming stripped 4 bases from V and 9 bases from J, with 18 bases between. Germline V lookup: CDR1 LNHDA, CDR2 SQIVND (reference sequence). The CDR3 sequence is 14 residues long. Here the CDR3 reads CASSTPPLGAKAFF. The CDR3 DNA reads as TGTGCCAGTAGTACCCCCCCCCTAGGAGCCAAAGCTTTCTTT.

The CDR3 loop is CASSVYGTSGRVRIGEQFF. The DNA of the CDR3 is TGCGCCAGCAGTGTGTACGGGACTAGCGGGAGGGTTAGAATTGGTGAGCAGTTCTTC. The rearrangement links TRBV10-2 to TRBJ2-1; TRBD2 matches 16 bases. This CDR3 comprises 19 residues. CDR1 WSHSY and CDR2 SAAADI come from the germline V gene. V lost 4 bases and J lost 9; bases outside the gene matches: 15.

This rearrangement joins TRBV5-1 to TRBJ2-1; 7 bases map to TRBD2. The V gene end was trimmed by 4 bases and the J gene end by 7 bases; junction bases not matched to a gene: 17. CDR1 and CDR2 from the germline V gene are SGHRS and YFSETQ. CDR3 length: 17 amino acids. The CDR3 DNA is TGCGCCAGCAGCCAACTGAAATGGGAGGGCCGCGGTAATGAGCAGTTCTTC. It translates to CASSQLKWEGRGNEQFF.

In DNA form, the CDR3 reads TGTGCCACCTCACCGGTTCAAGAGACCCAGTACTTC. It yields the protein CATSPVQETQYF. The rearrangement joins TRBV25-1 to TRBJ2-5; D not certain. Germline values: CDR1 MGHDK, CDR2 SYGVNS. The CDR3 length is 12 residues. The V end lost 10 bases, the J end lost 2 bases, and 11 bases lay between the germline ends.

This clone appeared a single time. This rearrangement joins TRBV5-1 to TRBJ2-7, with 9 positions matching TRBD1. Germline values: CDR1 SGHRS, CDR2 YFSETQ. Trimming at V came to 0 bases and at J to 2 bases, leaving 6 bases not matched to a gene. The CDR3 is made up of 16 amino acids. CDR3 residues: CASSLEGQGRAYEQYF. The CDR3 DNA reads as TGCGCCAGCAGCTTGGAGGGACAGGGTCGGGCCTACGAGCAGTACTTC.

V and J are TRBV5-4 and TRBJ2-2; no firm D call. Trimming pared 4 bases from V and 7 bases from J, leaving 17 bases between. CDR3 length: 15 residues. Germline V lookup: CDR1 SGHNT, CDR2 YYREEE (reference sequence). The CDR3 loop reads CASSLRSRRNGELFF. The CDR3 DNA reads as TGTGCCAGCAGCCTGCGTTCTCGGAGAAACGGGGAGCTGTTTTTT.

This sequence joins TRBV5-5 and TRBJ2-2; weak D call: TRBD1 (6 bases). V was pared by 4 bases and J by 6 bases, with 10 bases between. The CDR3 sequence is 13 residues long. Germline loops: CDR1 SGHKS, CDR2 YYEKEE (reference sequence). The CDR3 here is CASSGKGAGELFF. The CDR3 nucleotides are TGTGCCAGCAGCGGGAAGGGGGCCGGGGAGCTGTTTTTT. The full variable domain, in which reference TRBV5-5 and TRBJ2-2 provide the parts outside the CDR3, is DAGVTQSPTHLIKTRGQQVTLRCSPISGHKSVSWYQQVLGQGPQFIFQYYEKEERGRGNFPDRFSARQFPNYSSELNVNALLLGDSALYLCASSGKGAGELFFGEGSRLTVL.

V gene TRBV30 combines with J gene TRBJ1-5, with 11 bases identical to TRBD1. Per the germline V gene, CDR1 is GTSNPN and CDR2 is SVGIG (reference sequence). The CDR3 is 18 amino acids. Trimming cost V 0 bases and J 0 bases; bases outside gene matches: 7. The CDR3 DNA follows: TGTGCCTGGAGTGTAAGGAGGACAGGGGGCCGTAGCAATCAGCCCCAGCATTTT. It specifies CAWSVRRTGGRSNQPQHF.

The chain recombines TRBV2 with TRBJ1-6, with 9 bases matching TRBD1. Losses at the gene ends were 4 bases for V and 7 bases for J; bases not matched to a gene: 8. Germline CDR1 is SNHLY and CDR2 is FYNNEI. The CDR3 is 16 amino acids. The CDR3 spells CASSGSRTGANSPLHF. The CDR3 bases are TGTGCCAGCAGTGGAAGTCGGACAGGGGCAAATTCACCCCTCCACTTT. The full variable domain, its missing parts supplied by reference TRBV2 and TRBJ1-6, is EPEVTQTPSHQVTQMGQEVILRCVPISNHLYFYWYRQILGQKVEFLVSFYNNEISEKSEIFDDQFSVERPDGSNFTLKIRSTKLEDSAMYFCASSGSRTGANSPLHFGNGTRLTVT.

The V gene is TRBV11-3, the J gene TRBJ2-1; D is ambiguous. CDR3 size: 16 residues. Germline CDR1 is SGHNT and CDR2 is YENEEA. V dropped 3 bases and J dropped 1 base, with 13 bases sitting between them. This CDR3 reads CASSFPPLVSYNEQFF. The CDR3 DNA reads as TGTGCCAGCAGCTTTCCCCCCTTAGTTTCCTACAATGAGCAGTTCTTC.

The chain uses TRBV6-1 and TRBJ1-4, with D possibly being TRBD1 (6 bases). Trimming removed 1 base from V and 10 bases from J, with 22 bases in between. The CDR3 totals 17 residues. CDR1 and CDR2 (germline): MNHNS, SASEGT. This chain's CDR3 is CASSEVVGSGRGGKLFF. The CDR3 DNA reads as TGTGCCAGCAGTGAAGTAGTAGGGTCCGGGAGGGGGGGAAAACTGTTTTTT.